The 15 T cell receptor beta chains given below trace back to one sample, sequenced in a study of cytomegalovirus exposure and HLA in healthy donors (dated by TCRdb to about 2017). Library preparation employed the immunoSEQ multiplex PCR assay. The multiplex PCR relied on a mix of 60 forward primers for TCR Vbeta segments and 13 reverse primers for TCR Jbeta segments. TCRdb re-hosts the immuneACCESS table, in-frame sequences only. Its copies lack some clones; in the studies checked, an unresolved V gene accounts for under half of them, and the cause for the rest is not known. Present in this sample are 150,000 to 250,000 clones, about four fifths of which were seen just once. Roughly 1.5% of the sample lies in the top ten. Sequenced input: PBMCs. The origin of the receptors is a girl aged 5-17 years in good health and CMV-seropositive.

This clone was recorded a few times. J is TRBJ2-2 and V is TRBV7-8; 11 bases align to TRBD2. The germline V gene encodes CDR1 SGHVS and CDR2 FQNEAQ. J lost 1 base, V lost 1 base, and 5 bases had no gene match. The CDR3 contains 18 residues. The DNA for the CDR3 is TGTGCCAGCAGCTTAGTAGCGGGGGGGCCGAAGAACACCGGGGAGCTGTTTTTT. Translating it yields CASSLVAGGPKNTGELFF.

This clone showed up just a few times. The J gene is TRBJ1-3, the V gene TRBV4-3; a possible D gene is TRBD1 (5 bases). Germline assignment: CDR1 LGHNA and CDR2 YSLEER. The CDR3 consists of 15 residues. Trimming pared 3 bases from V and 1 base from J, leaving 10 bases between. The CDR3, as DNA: TGCGCCAGCAGCCAGGGCGGGGGATCTGGAAACACCATATATTTT. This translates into CASSQGGGSGNTIYF.

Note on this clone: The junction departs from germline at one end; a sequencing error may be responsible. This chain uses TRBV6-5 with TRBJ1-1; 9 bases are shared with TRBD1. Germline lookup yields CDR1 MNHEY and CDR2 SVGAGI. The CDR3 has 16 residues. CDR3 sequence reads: CASSYSGTGLNTEASF. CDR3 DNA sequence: TGTGCCAGCAGTTACTCGGGGACAGGGTTGAACACTGAAGCTTCCTTT.

The CDR3 reads CASSFTGGSEKLFF. The CDR3 DNA is TGTGCCAGCAGCTTCACAGGGGGGAGTGAAAAACTGTTTTTT. J is TRBJ1-4 and V is TRBV11-2; 8 bases fit TRBD1. Per germline, CDR1 SGHAT and CDR2 FQNNGV. CDR3 length: 14 amino acids. V trimming: 3 bases; J trimming: 7 bases; junction bases outside the gene matches: 4.

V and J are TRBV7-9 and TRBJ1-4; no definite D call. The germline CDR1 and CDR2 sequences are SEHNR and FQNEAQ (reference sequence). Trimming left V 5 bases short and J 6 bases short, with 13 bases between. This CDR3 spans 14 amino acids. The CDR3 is CASSIRTVDEKLFF. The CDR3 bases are TGTGCCAGCAGCATAAGGACTGTGGATGAAAAACTGTTTTTT.

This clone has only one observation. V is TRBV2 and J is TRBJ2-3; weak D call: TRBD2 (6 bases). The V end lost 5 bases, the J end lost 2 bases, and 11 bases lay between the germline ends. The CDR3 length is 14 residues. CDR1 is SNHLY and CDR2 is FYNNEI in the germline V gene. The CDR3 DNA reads TGTGCCAGCAGTAAGGGACTGAACACAGATACGCAGTATTTT. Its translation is CASSKGLNTDTQYF.

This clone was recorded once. DNA of the CDR3: TGTGCCAGCGGGCGCGGACTAGCGGGGGGGATCACAGATACGCAGTATTTT. Protein sequence: CASGRGLAGGITDTQYF. The J gene is TRBJ2-3, the V gene TRBV2, with 15 nucleotides matching TRBD2. Germline lookup yields CDR1 SNHLY and CDR2 FYNNEI. The CDR3 has 17 amino acids. V was pared by 8 bases and J by 2 bases, with 8 bases of the junction left unmatched.

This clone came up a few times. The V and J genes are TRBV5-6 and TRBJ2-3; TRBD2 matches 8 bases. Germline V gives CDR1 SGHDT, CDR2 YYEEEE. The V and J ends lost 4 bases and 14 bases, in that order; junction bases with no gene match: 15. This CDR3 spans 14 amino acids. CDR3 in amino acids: CASSLTGLAYLAYF. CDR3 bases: TGTGCCAGCAGCCTAACCGGACTAGCATACTTAGCGTATTTT.

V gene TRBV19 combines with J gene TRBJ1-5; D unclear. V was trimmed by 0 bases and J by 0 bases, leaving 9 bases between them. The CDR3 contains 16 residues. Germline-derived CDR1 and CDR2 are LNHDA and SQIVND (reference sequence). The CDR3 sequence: CASSIDLAGSNQPQHF. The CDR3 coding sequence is TGTGCCAGTAGTATAGATCTTGCGGGTAGCAATCAGCCCCAGCATTTT.

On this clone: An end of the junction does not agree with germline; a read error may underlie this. CDR3 nucleotides: TGTGCCAGCAGCTTAAGAGGAGAGGCCCAGTACTTC. The encoded protein is CASSLRGEAQYF. The chain is built from TRBV7-8 and TRBJ2-5; D is undetermined. Germline lookup yields CDR1 SGHVS and CDR2 FQNEAQ. This CDR3 spans 12 amino acids.

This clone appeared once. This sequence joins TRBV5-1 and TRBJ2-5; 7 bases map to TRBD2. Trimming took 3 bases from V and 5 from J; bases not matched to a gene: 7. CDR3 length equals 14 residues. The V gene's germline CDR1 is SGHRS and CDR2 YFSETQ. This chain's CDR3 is CASSSSGGSETQYF. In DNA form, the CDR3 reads TGCGCCAGCAGCTCCTCGGGGGGTTCGGAGACCCAGTACTTC.

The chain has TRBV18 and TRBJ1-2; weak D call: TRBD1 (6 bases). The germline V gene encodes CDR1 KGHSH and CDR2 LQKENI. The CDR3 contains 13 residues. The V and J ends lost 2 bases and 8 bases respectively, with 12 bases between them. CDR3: CASSPGGAYGYTF. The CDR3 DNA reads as TGTGCCAGCTCACCAGGGGGCGCTTACGGCTACACCTTC.

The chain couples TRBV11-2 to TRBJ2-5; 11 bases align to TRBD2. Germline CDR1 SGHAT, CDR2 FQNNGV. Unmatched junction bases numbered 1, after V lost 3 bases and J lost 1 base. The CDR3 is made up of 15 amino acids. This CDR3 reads CASSFGTSGQETQYF. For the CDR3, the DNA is TGTGCCAGCAGCTTCGGGACTAGCGGCCAAGAGACCCAGTACTTC.

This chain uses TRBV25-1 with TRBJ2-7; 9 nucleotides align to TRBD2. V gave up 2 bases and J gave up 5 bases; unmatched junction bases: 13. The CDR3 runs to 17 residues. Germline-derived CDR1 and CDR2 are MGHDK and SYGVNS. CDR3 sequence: CASSEPPRGGGVDEQYF. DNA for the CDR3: TGTGCCAGCAGTGAACCCCCCCGCGGGGGGGGCGTCGACGAGCAGTACTTC.

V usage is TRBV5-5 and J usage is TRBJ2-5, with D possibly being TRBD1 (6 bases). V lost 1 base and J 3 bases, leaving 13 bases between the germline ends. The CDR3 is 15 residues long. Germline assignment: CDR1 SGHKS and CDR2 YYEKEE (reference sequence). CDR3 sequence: CASSLFSGDKETQYF. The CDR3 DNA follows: TGTGCCAGCAGCTTGTTCTCAGGGGACAAAGAGACCCAGTACTTC.